This record concerns one T cell receptor (beta chain) sequence. Antigen unknown. This sample is drawn from a study of naive and memory T cell subsets. General observations from the study: In naive cells, over 95% of TCR sequences were seen only once. Possibly reflecting memory cells re-expressing CD45RA, a few larger clonotypes occurred in naive repertoires, especially CD8.

The beta constant-region primer was an equimolar mix of two oligonucleotides covering TRBC1 and TRBC2. Ligated cDNA was amplified by four rounds of PCR with nested alpha and beta constant-region primers and SP2. One entry per CDR3 protein results from TCRdb running MiXCR on the UMI-ligation and nested PCR reads. The table lists 130,000 to 150,000 distinct CDR3 sequences, roughly 20% of them singletons, with about 0.11% in the top ten. V dropped 3 bases and J dropped 6 bases, with 12 bases sitting between them. The CDR3 sequence is 13 residues long. Germline CDR1 reads SQVTM; CDR2 reads ANQGSEA. After the first PCR, alpha and beta chain libraries were processed separately.

This sequence joins TRBV29-1 and TRBJ1-5; weak D call: TRBD1 (5 bases). Specimen: naive CD4+ T cells from blood. The receptor was derived from a human donor in good health. The CDR3 loop reads CSVEETAGQPQHF. The CDR3 DNA reads TGCAGCGTTGAGGAGACAGCCGGTCAGCCCCAGCATTTT.